This TCR beta chain was recovered during a study of PD-L1 blockade in urothelial cancer (dated by TCRdb to the late 2010s). Background for the entire study: All patients started therapy in the mid-2010s and received atezolizumab 1,200 mg intravenously every 3 weeks. Durable clinical benefit meant progression-free survival longer than 6 months, and TCR features were also tested against progression-free and overall survival. The study, an exploratory multi-omic analysis, examined somatic, immune and clinical correlates of response to PD-L1 blockade with atezolizumab in urothelial cancer. Pretreatment tumor samples, along with matched peripheral blood serially collected before and after atezolizumab treatment, were subjected to TCR sequencing. About 90% of the roughly 29 patients were males with bladder-origin urothelial cancer, and about 65% of the roughly 30 reported a prior smoking history. Pretreatment blood TCR-seq was available for twenty-nine patients, at least one posttreatment blood collection was obtained for some 25 patients, and tumor TCR-seq was available for some 25 patients. Eight to ten patients achieved durable clinical benefit and around 19 did not. Blood samples gave median yields of around 150,000 T cells and some 84,000 unique TCRs, along with a median clonality of about 0.084. In the same patients, pretreatment tumors underwent whole exome sequencing and RNA sequencing in addition to TCR sequencing. An ECOG performance status of 0 or 1 was recorded for the patients, and 0 to 3 prior chemotherapy regimens had been received by the patients. Blood samples were analyzed at two time points: 3 weeks after treatment start (second dose) and 6 weeks after treatment start.

As regards this clone: Its antigen remains unidentified. The sample holds no much larger clone one base away, and base qualities are not on file.

What the work shows at the level of the full study, not this receptor alone: Improved progression-free and overall survival was associated with having pretreatment peripheral blood TCR clonality below the median. At 3 weeks after the start of treatment, tumor-associated TCR clones in peripheral blood had expanded more in patients with durable benefit (n ≈ 22, p = 0.022). Because of the small sample size (n ≈ 31) and the many exploratory analyses performed, the results are intended to be regarded as hypothesis-generating.

Synthetic TCR analog templates were spiked into each PCR so that absolute template abundance could be estimated from read counts. The immunoSEQ assay was used to amplify TCRbeta CDR3 regions from genomic DNA with bias-controlled V and J gene primers. Sequencing of rearranged TCRbeta segments was performed at approximately 20X coverage. The published analysis was carried out like this. Clustering was used to correct sequencing errors, and CDR3s were annotated against IMGT so that V, D and J genes could be assigned. Downstream analyses used only productive TCRbeta rearrangements and left out out-of-frame or stop-codon sequences. Clonality was calculated as one minus the Shannon entropy normalized by the log of the number of unique productive sequences. Clones differing between time points or between blood and tumor were identified by Fisher's exact test with Benjamini-Hochberg correction at adjusted p below 0.01. Entries here come from immuneACCESS through TCRdb and include only in-frame sequences with V and J called. Some clones fail to appear in such tables; in the studies checked, an unresolved V gene covers under half of the shortfall, and the cause of the remainder is unknown. V and J calls and clone size are those listed in that table; D and trimming were worked out from the DNA. The sample records about 48,000 clones, around 80% of which are singletons. The ten most abundant clones make up 8.8% of the sample.

CDR1 and CDR2 are drawn from the germline V gene: SGHTS, YDEGEE. Relative to germline, V is missing 1 base and J is missing 4 bases, with 13 bases of the junction outside any gene match. From the cysteine up to the phenylalanine, the CDR3 has a length of 17 residues. Only the CDR3 portion is preserved as DNA: 51 bases, with reading frame beginning at the first base. The time point label for this specimen denotes: peripheral blood 6 weeks after treatment start. The cohort comprised fewer than 35 patients with locally advanced or metastatic urothelial carcinoma treated at Memorial Sloan Kettering on a trial protocol. Peripheral blood mononuclear cells were collected from each patient pretreatment and during treatment, giving between 1 and 8 total time points per patient. The Qiagen DNeasy Blood extraction kit was used to purify genomic DNA from total PBMCs and tumor samples. PBMCs were collected pretreatment and during treatment and were isolated and stored as previously described.

Material: PBMCs, obtained around atezolizumab (anti-PD-L1) treatment. This chain joins TRBV5-8 to TRBJ1-2, and 7 bases in between align with TRBD1. The receptor's source is a man aged 65-85 years with urothelial cancer. For the CDR3, the sequence is CASSLMVSAGGFYGYTF. The DNA sequence is TGTGCCAGCAGCTTGATGGTATCGGCAGGGGGGTTCTATGGCTACACCTTC.